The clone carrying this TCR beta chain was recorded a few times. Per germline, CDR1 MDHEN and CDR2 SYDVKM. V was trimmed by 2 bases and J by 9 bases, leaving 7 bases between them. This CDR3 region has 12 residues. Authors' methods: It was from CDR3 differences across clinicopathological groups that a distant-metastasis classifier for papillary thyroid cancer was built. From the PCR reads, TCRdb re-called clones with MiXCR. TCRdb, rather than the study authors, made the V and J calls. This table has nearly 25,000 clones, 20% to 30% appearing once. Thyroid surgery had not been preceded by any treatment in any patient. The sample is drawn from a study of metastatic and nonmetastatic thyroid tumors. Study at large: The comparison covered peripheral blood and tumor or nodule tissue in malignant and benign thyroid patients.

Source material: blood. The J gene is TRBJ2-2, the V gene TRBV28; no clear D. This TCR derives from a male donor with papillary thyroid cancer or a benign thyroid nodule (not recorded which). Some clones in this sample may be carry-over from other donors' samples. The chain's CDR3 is CASSLPRWELFF. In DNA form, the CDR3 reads TGTGCCAGCAGTTTACCCCGGTGGGAGCTGTTTTTT. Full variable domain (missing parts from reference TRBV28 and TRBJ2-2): DVKVTQSSRYLVKRTGEKVFLECVQDMDHENMFWYRQDPGLGLRLIYFSYDVKMKEKGDIPEGYSVSREKKERFSLILESASTNQTSMYLCASSLPRWELFFGEGSRLTVL.